This T cell receptor beta chain was captured by sequencing in a study of identical twins. Whole-study findings and limits: With abundant cord blood beta clonotypes, insertions were fewer; memory repertoires showed no such pattern. In drawing conclusions, the study used cross-sectional statistical analysis and did not follow the same donors.

cDNA molecules carried unique molecular identifiers, and template switching added a universal primer site. Via MiXCR, TCRdb re-called the 5' RACE reads, giving one row per CDR3 protein. The repertoire consists of over 550,000 distinct CDR3 sequences, with 7.1% occurring once and the leading ten covering 1.6%. A word on this clonotype: The antigen remains unidentified.

The V gene lost 5 bases and the J gene lost 0 bases, with 7 bases spanning the gap. The CDR3 has 13 amino acids. These same data were also listed under a study on yellow fever vaccine responses in identical twins. Per that study: The authors reported partly convergent, partly personalized vaccine responses in identical twins.

The source material was PBMCs. The source is a young woman in good health. V is TRBV12-3 or TRBV12-4 and J is TRBJ2-5, with D uncertain. The CDR3 DNA reads TGTGCCAGCAGTAAAGTGTACCAAGAGACCCAGTACTTC. Its translation: CASSKVYQETQYF.